A selection of T cell receptor beta chains follows, all from one sample in a study of blood T cell repertoires in COVID-19. The assay was immunoSEQ multiplex PCR, and TCRdb's table has in-frame clones only and misses some. The table lists hundreds of thousands of clones, roughly 84% of them singletons. Sequencing was done on a sample of peripheral blood. The receptors originated from a woman aged 45-65 years with acute or convalescent COVID-19. The CDR3 runs from the conserved cysteine through the conserved F or W. A D gene is named only where the DNA matches it firmly. Size is stated for part of the rows, as once, few or many counts, or as a class when the clone is expanded.

d_call	clone_size	v_call	j_call	cdr3_aa	cdr3_nt
-	-	TRBV12-3/TRBV12-4	TRBJ1-1	CASSSGARTEAFF	TGTGCCAGCAGTTCAGGGGCTCGAACTGAAGCTTTCTTT
TRBD2	few	TRBV5-1	TRBJ2-7	CASSSTSGTYEQYF	TGCGCCAGCAGCTCCACTAGCGGAACCTACGAGCAGTACTTC
-	-	TRBV25-1	TRBJ1-5	CASSGNSYSNQPQHF	TGTGCCAGCAGTGGAAACAGTTATAGCAATCAGCCCCAGCATTTT
-	-	TRBV19	TRBJ1-5	CASSISGYSNQPQHF	TGTGCCAGTAGTATATCAGGGTATAGCAATCAGCCCCAGCATTTT
TRBD2	-	TRBV6-2/TRBV6-3	TRBJ2-3	CASSSTVAGISNTQYF	TGTGCCAGCAGCTCTACTGTAGCGGGGATTTCGAACACGCAGTATTTT
TRBD1	many	TRBV6-5	TRBJ1-1	CASSFNGQDAEAFF	TGTGCCAGCAGTTTTAACGGACAGGACGCTGAAGCTTTCTTT
TRBD2	-	TRBV7-2	TRBJ2-1	CASSLILAGDDEQFF	TGTGCCAGCAGCTTAATACTAGCGGGGGACGATGAGCAGTTCTTC
-	-	TRBV4-1	TRBJ1-2	CASSQPLGEDPRRYGYTF	TGCGCCAGCAGCCAACCCCTAGGGGAAGACCCGAGAAGGTATGGCTACACCTTC
TRBD1	-	TRBV7-9	TRBJ1-2	CASSSPDRGPGYTF	TGTGCCAGCAGCTCCCCGGACAGGGGGCCCGGCTACACCTTC
-	-	TRBV6-5	TRBJ2-7	CASEGFRSYEQYF	TGTGCCAGCGAGGGTTTTCGTTCCTACGAGCAGTACTTC
-	-	TRBV10-3	TRBJ2-5	CAISESTGQGTQYF	TGTGCCATCAGTGAGTCGACGGGCCAGGGTACCCAGTACTTC
TRBD1	few	TRBV29-1	TRBJ1-2	CSAPGTGGFPTF	TGCAGCGCCCCGGGGACAGGGGGTTTCCCCACCTTC
TRBD1	-	TRBV4-2	TRBJ1-1	CASSKGARNTEAFF	TGTGCCAGCAGCAAGGGGGCGAGGAACACTGAAGCTTTCTTT
-	-	TRBV28	TRBJ2-1	CASSRDLLALYNEQFF	TGTGCCAGCAGCCGGGATCTCCTAGCGCTCTACAATGAGCAGTTCTTC
-	-	TRBV6-5	TRBJ2-3	CATYYSKADTQYF	TGTGCCACCTATTATAGCAAGGCAGATACGCAGTATTTT
-	-	TRBV19	TRBJ2-5	CASKLQGLSETQYF	TGTGCCAGTAAGTTGCAGGGATTGTCAGAGACCCAGTACTTC
-	-	TRBV4-2	TRBJ2-3	CASSRGERNVDTQYF	TGTGCCAGCAGCCGGGGGGAGCGAAATGTAGATACGCAGTATTTT
TRBD1	-	TRBV15	TRBJ1-5	CATSRDRHLSNQPQHF	TGTGCCACGAGTCGGGACAGACATCTTAGCAATCAGCCCCAGCATTTT
-	-	TRBV19	TRBJ1-5	CASSISSHQPQHF	TGTGCCAGTAGTATTAGCAGCCATCAGCCCCAGCATTTT
-	-	TRBV12-3/TRBV12-4	TRBJ1-6	CASSSQRGSPLHF	TGTGCCAGCAGTTCGCAGAGGGGGTCACCCCTCCACTTT
TRBD1	once	TRBV9	TRBJ2-3	CASSIGTGVSTDTQYF	TGTGCCAGCAGCATCGGGACAGGAGTTAGCACAGATACGCAGTATTTT
TRBD1	-	TRBV29-1	TRBJ2-1	CSVVGSRDSSYNEQFF	TGCAGCGTTGTAGGATCCCGGGACAGCTCCTACAATGAGCAGTTCTTC
-	-	TRBV7-9	TRBJ2-4	CASSLGGQLVAKNIQYF	TGTGCCAGCAGCTTAGGAGGTCAGCTCGTGGCCAAAAACATTCAGTACTTC
-	-	TRBV2	TRBJ1-2	CASSEARENYGYTF	TGTGCCAGCAGTGAAGCTAGAGAGAACTATGGCTACACCTTC
TRBD2	-	TRBV27	TRBJ2-1	CATWTRYEQFF	TGTGCCACGTGGACTAGATATGAGCAGTTCTTC
TRBD1	-	TRBV7-9	TRBJ1-1	CASSWGQMNTEAFF	TGTGCCAGCAGCTGGGGACAGATGAACACTGAAGCTTTCTTT
TRBD2	-	TRBV7-2	TRBJ2-1	CASSLVAGGPREQFF	TGTGCCAGCAGCTTAGTGGCGGGGGGGCCCAGAGAGCAGTTCTTC
-	-	TRBV9	TRBJ2-5	CASSGGEYQETQYF	TGTGCCAGCAGCGGGGGGGAGTATCAAGAGACCCAGTACTTC
-	-	TRBV29-1	TRBJ2-6	CSVVEGTGANVLTF	TGCAGCGTTGTGGAGGGAACCGGGGCCAACGTCCTGACTTTC
TRBD2	-	TRBV29-1	TRBJ2-3	CSVEGTRNFGSATDTQYF	TGCAGCGTTGAGGGGACTAGAAATTTTGGTTCGGCCACAGATACGCAGTATTTT
TRBD2	-	TRBV5-6	TRBJ2-2	CASSGTSGTGELFF	TGTGCCAGCAGCGGGACTAGCGGCACCGGGGAGCTGTTTTTT
-	-	TRBV24-1	TRBJ2-1	CATSDRDSSLRYEQFF	TGTGCCACCAGTGATAGAGACAGTAGCCTAAGGTATGAGCAGTTCTTC
TRBD2	-	TRBV11-2	TRBJ2-1	CASSLEGTGTRDLGRQFF	TGTGCCAGCAGCTTAGAAGGGACCGGGACTAGGGACCTAGGCAGGCAGTTCTTC
-	few	TRBV5-5	TRBJ1-6	CASSPEDFTPLHF	TGTGCCAGCAGCCCCGAGGACTTTACACCCCTCCACTTT
TRBD1	-	TRBV28	TRBJ2-7	CASRATGAAYEQYF	TGTGCCAGCAGGGCGACAGGGGCGGCCTACGAGCAGTACTTC
TRBD2	-	TRBV5-4	TRBJ2-7	CASSPDGGGTYEQYF	TGTGCCAGCAGCCCGGACGGGGGGGGTACCTACGAGCAGTACTTC
TRBD2	once	TRBV4-1	TRBJ2-5	CASSQDQGGGSRETQYF	TGCGCCAGCAGCCAAGATCAGGGCGGGGGGAGTAGGGAGACCCAGTACTTC
-	once	TRBV2	TRBJ2-1	CASSVYEQFF	TGTGCCAGCAGTGTCTATGAGCAGTTCTTC
TRBD1	-	TRBV28	TRBJ1-4	CASSFLQGTTNEKLFF	TGTGCCAGCAGTTTTCTACAGGGGACAACTAATGAAAAACTGTTTTTT
-	-	TRBV3-1/TRBV3-2	TRBJ2-2	CASSHRSAGELFF	TGTGCCAGCAGCCATAGAAGCGCCGGGGAGCTGTTTTTT
TRBD2	-	TRBV11-2	TRBJ2-3	CASSFDISGGQTSTDTQYF	TGTGCCAGCAGCTTCGATATTAGCGGGGGGCAAACTAGCACAGATACGCAGTATTTT
-	few	TRBV15	TRBJ2-3	CATRARSSSTDTQYF	TGTGCCACCAGGGCCCGCTCAAGTAGCACAGATACGCAGTATTTT
TRBD1	-	TRBV19	TRBJ1-2	CASSIWNRGGGYTF	TGTGCCAGTAGTATTTGGAACAGGGGCGGAGGCTACACCTTC
-	-	TRBV28	TRBJ2-7	CASSSERSRGYEQYF	TGTGCCAGCAGTTCGGAGCGGTCCAGGGGCTACGAGCAGTACTTC
-	-	TRBV5-1	TRBJ1-1	CASSPAGDTEAFF	TGCGCCAGCAGCCCCGCGGGAGACACTGAAGCTTTCTTT
-	-	TRBV15	TRBJ2-3	CATSRDFNTDTQYF	TGTGCCACCAGCAGAGATTTCAACACAGATACGCAGTATTTT
-	-	TRBV27	TRBJ2-5	CASSYGETQYF	TGTGCCAGCTCTTACGGAGAGACCCAGTACTTC
-	once	TRBV6-5	TRBJ1-6	CASSVNNLDSPLHF	TGTGCCAGCTCCGTAAACAATCTGGATTCACCCCTCCACTTT
-	-	TRBV28	TRBJ2-1	CASRRRGSSYNEQFF	TGTGCCAGCAGAAGACGGGGGAGCTCCTACAATGAGCAGTTCTTC
TRBD1	-	TRBV7-2	TRBJ1-5	CASSPGTVANQPQHF	TGTGCCAGCAGCCCCGGGACAGTGGCCAATCAGCCCCAGCATTTT
TRBD1	-	TRBV10-1	TRBJ1-3	CASSERCKTGGSGNTIYF	TGCGCCAGCAGTGAGAGGTGTAAGACAGGGGGCTCTGGAAACACCATATATTTT
-	-	TRBV4-1	TRBJ1-1	CASSQDGFRRRGTEAFF	TGCGCCAGCAGCCAAGATGGTTTTCGACGCCGGGGCACTGAAGCTTTCTTT
-	-	TRBV7-2	TRBJ1-5	CASSLHRGGDQPQHF	TGTGCCAGCAGCTTACACCGGGGGGGCGATCAGCCCCAGCATTTT
TRBD2	once	TRBV13	TRBJ2-1	CASSLGFLGLGSSNEQFF	TGTGCCAGCAGCTTAGGGTTTTTGGGACTAGGTTCATCAAATGAGCAGTTCTTC
-	few	TRBV19	TRBJ1-4	CASRDTGEKLFF	TGTGCCAGTAGAGATACAGGGGAAAAACTGTTTTTT